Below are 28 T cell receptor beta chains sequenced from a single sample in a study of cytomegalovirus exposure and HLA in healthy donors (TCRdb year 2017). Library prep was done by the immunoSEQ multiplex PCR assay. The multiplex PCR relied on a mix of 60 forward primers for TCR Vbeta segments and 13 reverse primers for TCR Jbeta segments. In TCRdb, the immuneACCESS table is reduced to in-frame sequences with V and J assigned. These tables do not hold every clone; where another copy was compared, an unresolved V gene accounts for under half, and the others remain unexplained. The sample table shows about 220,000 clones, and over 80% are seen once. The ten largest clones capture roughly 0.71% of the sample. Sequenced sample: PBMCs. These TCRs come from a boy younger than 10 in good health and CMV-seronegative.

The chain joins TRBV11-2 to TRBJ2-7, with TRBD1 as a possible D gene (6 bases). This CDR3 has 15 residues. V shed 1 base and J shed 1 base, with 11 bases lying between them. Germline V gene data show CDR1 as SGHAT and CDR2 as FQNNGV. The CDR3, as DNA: TGTGCCAGCAGCTTAGTTGCAGGGGAATCCTACGAGCAGTACTTC. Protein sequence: CASSLVAGESYEQYF.

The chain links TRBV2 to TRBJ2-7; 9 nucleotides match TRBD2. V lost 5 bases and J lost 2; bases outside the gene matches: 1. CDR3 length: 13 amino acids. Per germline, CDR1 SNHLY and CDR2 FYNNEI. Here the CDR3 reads CASSLAGPYEQYF. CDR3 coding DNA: TGTGCCAGCAGTCTAGCGGGACCCTACGAGCAGTACTTC.

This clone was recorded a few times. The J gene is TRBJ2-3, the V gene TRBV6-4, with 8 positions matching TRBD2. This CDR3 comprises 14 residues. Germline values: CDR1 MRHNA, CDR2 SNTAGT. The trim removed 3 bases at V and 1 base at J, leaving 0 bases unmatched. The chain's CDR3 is CASSERGGTDTQYF. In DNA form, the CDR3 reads TGTGCCAGCAGTGAGCGGGGGGGCACAGATACGCAGTATTTT.

For the CDR3, the DNA is TGTGCCAGCAGGCCACTCCAGGGGCCGGGGCAGCCCCAGCATTTT. This gives the protein CASRPLQGPGQPQHF. The chain has TRBV6-5 and TRBJ1-5; D is possibly TRBD1 (6 bases). CDR3 length: 15 amino acids. The ends were cut back, 6 bases at V and 7 bases at J, with 19 bases in the middle. Germline lookup yields CDR1 MNHEY and CDR2 SVGAGI.

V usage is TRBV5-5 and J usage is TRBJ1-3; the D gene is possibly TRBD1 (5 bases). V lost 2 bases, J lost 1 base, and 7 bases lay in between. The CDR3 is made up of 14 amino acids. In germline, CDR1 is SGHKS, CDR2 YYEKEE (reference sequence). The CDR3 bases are TGTGCCAGCAGCTTAGGGGATTCTGGAAACACCATATATTTT. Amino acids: CASSLGDSGNTIYF.

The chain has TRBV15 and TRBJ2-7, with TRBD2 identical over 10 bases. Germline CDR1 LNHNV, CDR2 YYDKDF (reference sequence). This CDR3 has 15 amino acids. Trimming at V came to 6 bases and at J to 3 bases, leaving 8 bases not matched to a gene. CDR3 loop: CATRPAGGQSYEQYF. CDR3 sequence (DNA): TGTGCCACCAGACCAGCGGGAGGGCAAAGCTACGAGCAGTACTTC. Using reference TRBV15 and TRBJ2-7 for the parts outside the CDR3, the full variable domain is DAMVIQNPRYQVTQFGKPVTLSCSQTLNHNVMYWYQQKSSQAPKLLFHYYDKDFNNEADTPDNFQSRRPNTSFCFLDIRSPGLGDTAMYLCATRPAGGQSYEQYFGPGTRLTVT.

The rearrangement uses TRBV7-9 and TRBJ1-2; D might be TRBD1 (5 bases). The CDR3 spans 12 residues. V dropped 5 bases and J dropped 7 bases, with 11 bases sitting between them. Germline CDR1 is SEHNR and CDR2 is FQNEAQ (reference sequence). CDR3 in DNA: TGTGCCAGCAGCAGTCAGGGAGGTGGCTACACCTTC. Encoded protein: CASSSQGGGYTF.

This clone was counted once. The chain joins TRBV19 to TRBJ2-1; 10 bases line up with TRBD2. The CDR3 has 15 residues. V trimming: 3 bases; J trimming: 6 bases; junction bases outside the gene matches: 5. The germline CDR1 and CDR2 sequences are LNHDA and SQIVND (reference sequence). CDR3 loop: CASSILAGAPNEQFF. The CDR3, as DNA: TGTGCCAGTAGTATCCTAGCGGGAGCTCCCAATGAGCAGTTCTTC. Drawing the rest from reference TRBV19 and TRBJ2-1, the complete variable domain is DGGITQSPKYLFRKEGQNVTLSCEQNLNHDAMYWYRQDPGQGLRLIYYSQIVNDFQKGDIAEGYSVSREKKESFPLTVTSAQKNPTAFYLCASSILAGAPNEQFFGPGTRLTVL.

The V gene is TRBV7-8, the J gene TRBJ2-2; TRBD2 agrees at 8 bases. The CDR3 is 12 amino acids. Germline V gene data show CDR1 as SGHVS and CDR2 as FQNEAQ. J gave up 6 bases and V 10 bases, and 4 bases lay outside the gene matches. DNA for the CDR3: TGTGCCAACGGGGGGGCCCCCGGGGAGCTGTTTTTT. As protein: CANGGAPGELFF. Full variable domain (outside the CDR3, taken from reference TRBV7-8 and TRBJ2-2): GAGVSQSPRYKVAKRGQDVALRCDPISGHVSLFWYQQALGQGPEFLTYFQNEAQLDKSGLPSDRFFAERPEGSVSTLKIQRTQQEDSAVYLCANGGAPGELFFGEGSRLTVL.

This CDR3 is CATRGGGYQETQYF. The CDR3 DNA reads as TGTGCCACACGGGGCGGGGGGTACCAAGAGACCCAGTACTTC. The chain joins TRBV19 to TRBJ2-5; 8 positions agree with TRBD2. Germline values: CDR1 LNHDA, CDR2 SQIVND (reference sequence). The CDR3 totals 14 residues. The junction had 7 bases not matched to a gene; V was cut back by 10 bases and J by 0 bases. Full variable domain (outside the CDR3, taken from reference TRBV19 and TRBJ2-5): DGGITQSPKYLFRKEGQNVTLSCEQNLNHDAMYWYRQDPGQGLRLIYYSQIVNDFQKGDIAEGYSVSREKKESFPLTVTSAQKNPTAFYLCATRGGGYQETQYFGPGTRLLVL.

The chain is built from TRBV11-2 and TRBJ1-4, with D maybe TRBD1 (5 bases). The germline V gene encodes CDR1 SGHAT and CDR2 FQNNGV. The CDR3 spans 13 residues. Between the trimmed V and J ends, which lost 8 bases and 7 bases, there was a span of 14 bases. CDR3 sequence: CASAGGVGEKLFF. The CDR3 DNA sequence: TGTGCCAGCGCCGGGGGGGTAGGTGAAAAACTGTTTTTT. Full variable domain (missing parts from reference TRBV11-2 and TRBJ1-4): EAGVAQSPRYKIIEKRQSVAFWCNPISGHATLYWYQQILGQGPKLLIQFQNNGVVDDSQLPKDRFSAERLKGVDSTLKIQPAKLEDSAVYLCASAGGVGEKLFFGSGTQLSVL.

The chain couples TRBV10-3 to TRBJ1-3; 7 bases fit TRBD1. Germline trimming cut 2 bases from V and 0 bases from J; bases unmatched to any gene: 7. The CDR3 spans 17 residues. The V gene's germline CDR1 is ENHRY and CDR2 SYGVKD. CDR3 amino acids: CAISEGSNRGSGNTIYF. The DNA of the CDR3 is TGTGCCATCAGTGAGGGATCAAACAGGGGCTCTGGAAACACCATATATTTT.

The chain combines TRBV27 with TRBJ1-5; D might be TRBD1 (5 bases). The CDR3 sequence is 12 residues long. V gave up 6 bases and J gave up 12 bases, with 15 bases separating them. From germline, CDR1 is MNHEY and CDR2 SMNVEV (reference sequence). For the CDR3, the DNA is TGTGCCAGCAGCCCCCGGCAGGGTGACCAGCATTTT. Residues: CASSPRQGDQHF.

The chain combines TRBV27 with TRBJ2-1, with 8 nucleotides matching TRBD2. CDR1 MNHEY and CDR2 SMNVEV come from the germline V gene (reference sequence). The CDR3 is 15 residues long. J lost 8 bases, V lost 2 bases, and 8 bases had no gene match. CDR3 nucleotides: TGTGCCAGCAGTTTAACTAGCGGCCTTTGGGATGAGCAGTTCTTC. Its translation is CASSLTSGLWDEQFF.

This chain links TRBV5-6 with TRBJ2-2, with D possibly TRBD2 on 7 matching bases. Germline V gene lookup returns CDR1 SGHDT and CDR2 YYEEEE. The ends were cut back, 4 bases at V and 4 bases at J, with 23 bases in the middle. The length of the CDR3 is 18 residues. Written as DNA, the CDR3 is TGTGCCAGCAGCCACCCCGGGGGGCACCCCGGCGTCACCGGGGAGCTGTTTTTT. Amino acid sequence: CASSHPGGHPGVTGELFF.

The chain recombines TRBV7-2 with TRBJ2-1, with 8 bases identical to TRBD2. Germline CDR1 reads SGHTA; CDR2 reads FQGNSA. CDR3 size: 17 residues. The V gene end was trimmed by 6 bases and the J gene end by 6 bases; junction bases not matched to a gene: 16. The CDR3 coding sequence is TGTGCCAGCAGTCCAAGCGACGGGACTAGGTTGGGCAATGAGCAGTTCTTC. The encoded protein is CASSPSDGTRLGNEQFF.

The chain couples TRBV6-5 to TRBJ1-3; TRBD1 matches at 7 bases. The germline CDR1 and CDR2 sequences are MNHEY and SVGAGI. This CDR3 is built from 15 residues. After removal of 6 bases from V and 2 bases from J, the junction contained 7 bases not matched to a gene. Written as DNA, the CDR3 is TGTGCCAGCAGGGGGACAGCCCTACCTGGAAACACCATATATTTT. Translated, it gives CASRGTALPGNTIYF.

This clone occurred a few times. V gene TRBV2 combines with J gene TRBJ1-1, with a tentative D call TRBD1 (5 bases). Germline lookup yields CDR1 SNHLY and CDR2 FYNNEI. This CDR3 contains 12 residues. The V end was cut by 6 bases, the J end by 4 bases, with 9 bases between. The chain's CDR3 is CASRPGGTEAFF. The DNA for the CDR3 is TGTGCCAGCAGGCCGGGGGGCACTGAAGCTTTCTTT. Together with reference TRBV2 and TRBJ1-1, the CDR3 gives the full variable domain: EPEVTQTPSHQVTQMGQEVILRCVPISNHLYFYWYRQILGQKVEFLVSFYNNEISEKSEIFDDQFSVERPDGSNFTLKIRSTKLEDSAMYFCASRPGGTEAFFGQGTRLTVV.

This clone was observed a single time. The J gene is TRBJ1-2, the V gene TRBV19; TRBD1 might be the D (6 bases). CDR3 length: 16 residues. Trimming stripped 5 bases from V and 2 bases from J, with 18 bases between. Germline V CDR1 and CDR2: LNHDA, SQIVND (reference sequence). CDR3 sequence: CASSPSPRTANYGYTF. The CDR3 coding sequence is TGTGCCAGTAGTCCGTCCCCGAGGACAGCCAACTATGGCTACACCTTC.

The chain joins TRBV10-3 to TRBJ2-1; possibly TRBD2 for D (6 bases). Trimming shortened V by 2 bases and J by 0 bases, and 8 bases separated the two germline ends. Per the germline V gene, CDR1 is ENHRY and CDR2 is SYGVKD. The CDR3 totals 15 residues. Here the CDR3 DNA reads TGTGCCATCAGTGAGACTAGCCACTCCTACAATGAGCAGTTCTTC. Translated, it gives CAISETSHSYNEQFF.

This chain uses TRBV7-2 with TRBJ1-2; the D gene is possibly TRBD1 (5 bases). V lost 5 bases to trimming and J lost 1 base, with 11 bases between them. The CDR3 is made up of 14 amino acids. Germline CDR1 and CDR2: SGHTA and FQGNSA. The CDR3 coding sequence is TGTGCCAGCAGCCAGGACAACTATAACTATGGCTACACCTTC. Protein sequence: CASSQDNYNYGYTF.

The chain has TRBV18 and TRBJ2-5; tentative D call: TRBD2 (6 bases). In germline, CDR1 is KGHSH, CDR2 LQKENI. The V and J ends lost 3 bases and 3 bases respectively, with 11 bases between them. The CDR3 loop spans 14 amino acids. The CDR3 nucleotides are TGTGCCAGCTCACCGTTCACGGGGGAAGAGACCCAGTACTTC. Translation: CASSPFTGEETQYF.

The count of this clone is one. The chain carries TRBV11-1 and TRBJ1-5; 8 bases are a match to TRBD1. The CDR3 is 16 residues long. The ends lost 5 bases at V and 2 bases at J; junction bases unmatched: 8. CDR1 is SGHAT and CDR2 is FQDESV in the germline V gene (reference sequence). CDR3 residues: CASSEDRGGGNQPQHF. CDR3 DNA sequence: TGTGCCAGCAGCGAAGACAGGGGCGGGGGCAATCAGCCCCAGCATTTT.

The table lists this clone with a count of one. The CDR3 reads CASSPGSTPYEQYF. CDR3 DNA sequence: TGTGCCAGCAGTCCCGGGTCCACCCCCTACGAGCAGTACTTC. The V call is TRBV6-5, the J call TRBJ2-7; D unresolved. The germline V and J ends were trimmed by 5 bases and 2 bases, with 13 bases remaining between them. Looked up from germline, CDR1 is MNHEY and CDR2 is SVGAGI. The CDR3 is 14 amino acids.

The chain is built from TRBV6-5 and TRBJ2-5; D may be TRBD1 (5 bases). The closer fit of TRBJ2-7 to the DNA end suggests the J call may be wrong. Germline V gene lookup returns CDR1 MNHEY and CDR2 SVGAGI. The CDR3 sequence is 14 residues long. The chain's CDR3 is CASSRQGSSYEQYF. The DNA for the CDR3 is TGTGCCAGCAGTCGTCAGGGATCGTCCTACGAGCAGTACTTC.

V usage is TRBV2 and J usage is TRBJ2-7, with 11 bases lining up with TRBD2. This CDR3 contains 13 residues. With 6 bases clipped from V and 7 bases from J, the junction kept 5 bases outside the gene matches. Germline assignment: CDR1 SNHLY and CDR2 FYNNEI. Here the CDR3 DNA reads TGTGCCAGCAGGAACCCTAGCGGGGGGGAGCAGTACTTC. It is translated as CASRNPSGGEQYF. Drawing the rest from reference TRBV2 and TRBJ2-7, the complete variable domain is EPEVTQTPSHQVTQMGQEVILRCVPISNHLYFYWYRQILGQKVEFLVSFYNNEISEKSEIFDDQFSVERPDGSNFTLKIRSTKLEDSAMYFCASRNPSGGEQYFGPGTRLTVT.

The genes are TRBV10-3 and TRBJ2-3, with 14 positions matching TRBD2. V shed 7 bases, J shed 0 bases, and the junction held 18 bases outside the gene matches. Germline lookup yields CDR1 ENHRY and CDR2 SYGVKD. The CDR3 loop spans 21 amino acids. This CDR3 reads CAINLSPRLAGGPGSTDTQYF. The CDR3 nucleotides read TGTGCCATCAATCTATCCCCCCGACTAGCGGGGGGGCCTGGTAGCACAGATACGCAGTATTTT.

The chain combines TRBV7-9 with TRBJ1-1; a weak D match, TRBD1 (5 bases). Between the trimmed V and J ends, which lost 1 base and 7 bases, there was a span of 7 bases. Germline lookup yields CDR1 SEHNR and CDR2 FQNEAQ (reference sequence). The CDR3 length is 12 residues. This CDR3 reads CASSLGQLEAFF. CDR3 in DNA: TGTGCCAGCAGCTTAGGACAGCTTGAAGCTTTCTTT. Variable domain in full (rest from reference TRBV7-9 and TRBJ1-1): DTGVSQNPRHKITKRGQNVTFRCDPISEHNRLYWYRQTLGQGPEFLTYFQNEAQLEKSRLLSDRFSAERPKGSFSTLEIQRTEQGDSAMYLCASSLGQLEAFFGQGTRLTVV.